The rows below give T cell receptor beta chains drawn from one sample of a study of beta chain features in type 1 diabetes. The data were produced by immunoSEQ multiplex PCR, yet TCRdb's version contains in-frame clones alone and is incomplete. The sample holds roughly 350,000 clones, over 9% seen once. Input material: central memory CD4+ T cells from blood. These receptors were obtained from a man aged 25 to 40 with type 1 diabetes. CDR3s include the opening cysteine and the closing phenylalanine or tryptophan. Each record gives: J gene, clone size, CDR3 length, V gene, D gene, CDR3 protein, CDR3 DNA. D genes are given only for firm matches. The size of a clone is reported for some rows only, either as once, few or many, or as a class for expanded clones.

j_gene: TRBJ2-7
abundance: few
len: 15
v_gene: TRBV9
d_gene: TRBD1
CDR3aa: CASSRGTGGPYEQYF
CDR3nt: TGTGCCAGCAGCCGCGGGACAGGGGGCCCCTACGAGCAGTACTTC

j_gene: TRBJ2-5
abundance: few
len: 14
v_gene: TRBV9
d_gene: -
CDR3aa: CASSVGLIRETQYF
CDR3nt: TGTGCCAGCAGCGTAGGTCTAATTAGGGAGACCCAGTACTTC

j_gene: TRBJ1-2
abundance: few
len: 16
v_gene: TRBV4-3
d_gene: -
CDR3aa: CASSRPHSGDLYGYTF
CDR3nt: TGCGCCAGCAGCCGCCCTCACAGTGGAGACCTCTATGGCTACACCTTC

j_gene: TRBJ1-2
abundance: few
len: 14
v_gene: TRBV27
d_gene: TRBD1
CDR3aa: CASSPGGVDYGYTF
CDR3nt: TGTGCCAGCAGTCCAGGGGGCGTTGACTATGGCTACACCTTC

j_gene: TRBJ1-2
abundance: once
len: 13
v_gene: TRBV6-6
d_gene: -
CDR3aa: CASSYSGEYGYTF
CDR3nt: TGTGCCAGCAGTTACTCAGGGGAATATGGCTACACCTTC

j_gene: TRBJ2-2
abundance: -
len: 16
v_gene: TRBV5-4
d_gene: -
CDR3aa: CASSPKSSLNTGELFF
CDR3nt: TGTGCCAGCAGCCCGAAGTCCTCGCTTAACACCGGGGAGCTGTTTTTT

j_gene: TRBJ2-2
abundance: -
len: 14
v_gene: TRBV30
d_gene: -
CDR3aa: CAWRGGVNTGELFF
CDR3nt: TGTGCCTGGAGGGGGGGCGTAAACACCGGGGAGCTGTTTTTT

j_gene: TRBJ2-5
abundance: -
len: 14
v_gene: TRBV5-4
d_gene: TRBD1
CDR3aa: CASSSGQGAETQYF
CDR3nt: TGTGCCAGCAGCTCGGGACAGGGGGCCGAGACCCAGTACTTC

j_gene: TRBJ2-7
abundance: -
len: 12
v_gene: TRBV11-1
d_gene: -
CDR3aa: CASSTLSYEQYF
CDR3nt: TGTGCCAGCAGCACCCTATCCTACGAGCAGTACTTC

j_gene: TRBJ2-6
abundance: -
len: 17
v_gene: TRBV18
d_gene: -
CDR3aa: CASSPGTELRRANVLTF
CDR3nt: TGTGCCAGCTCCCCCGGGACGGAGCTCCGAAGGGCCAACGTCCTGACTTTC

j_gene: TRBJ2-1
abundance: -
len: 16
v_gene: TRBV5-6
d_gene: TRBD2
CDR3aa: CASSVLAGGNSNEQFF
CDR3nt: TGTGCCAGCAGCGTGCTAGCGGGAGGAAATAGCAATGAGCAGTTCTTC

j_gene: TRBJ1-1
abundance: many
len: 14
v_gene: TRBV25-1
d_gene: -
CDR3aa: CASSESSGPVELSF
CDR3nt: TGTGCCAGCAGTGAGTCGTCGGGACCCGTGGAGCTTTCCTTT

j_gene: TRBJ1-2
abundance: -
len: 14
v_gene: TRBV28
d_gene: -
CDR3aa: CASSLRGAWYGYTF
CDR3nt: TGTGCCAGCAGTTTACGGGGGGCATGGTATGGCTACACCTTC

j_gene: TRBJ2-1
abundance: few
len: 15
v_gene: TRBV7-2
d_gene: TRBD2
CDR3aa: CASSLLAGYYNEQFF
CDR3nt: TGTGCCAGCAGCCTACTAGCGGGGTACTACAATGAGCAGTTCTTC

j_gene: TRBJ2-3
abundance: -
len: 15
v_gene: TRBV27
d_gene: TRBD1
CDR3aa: CASSLDRVGTDTQYF
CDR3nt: TGTGCCAGCAGTTTAGACAGGGTTGGTACAGATACGCAGTATTTT

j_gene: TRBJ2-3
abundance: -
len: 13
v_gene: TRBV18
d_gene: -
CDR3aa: CASSPLRADTQYF
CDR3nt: TGTGCCAGCTCACCCCTCCGGGCAGATACGCAGTATTTT

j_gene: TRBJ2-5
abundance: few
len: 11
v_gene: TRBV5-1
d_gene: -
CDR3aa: CASSSDETQYF
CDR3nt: TGCGCCAGCAGCTCGGACGAGACCCAGTACTTC

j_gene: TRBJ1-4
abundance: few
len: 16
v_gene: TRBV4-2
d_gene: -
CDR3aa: CASSQTSSPTNEKLFF
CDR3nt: TGTGCCAGCAGCCAGACAAGTTCCCCCACTAATGAAAAACTGTTTTTT

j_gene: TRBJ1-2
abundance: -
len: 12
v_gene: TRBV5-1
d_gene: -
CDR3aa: CASSLEFGGYTF
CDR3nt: TGCGCCAGCAGCTTGGAGTTTGGTGGCTACACCTTC

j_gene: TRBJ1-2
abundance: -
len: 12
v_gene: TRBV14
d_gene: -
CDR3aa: CASSQSGYGYTF
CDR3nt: TGTGCCAGCAGCCAATCTGGGTATGGCTACACCTTC

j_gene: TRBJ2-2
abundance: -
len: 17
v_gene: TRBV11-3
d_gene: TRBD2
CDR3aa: CASSLTRLAGADGELFF
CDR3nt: TGTGCCAGCAGCTTAACCCGCCTAGCGGGAGCGGACGGGGAGCTGTTTTTT

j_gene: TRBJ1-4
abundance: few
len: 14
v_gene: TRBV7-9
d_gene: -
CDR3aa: CASSFQSTNEKLFF
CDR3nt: TGTGCCAGCAGCTTTCAGTCAACTAATGAAAAACTGTTTTTT

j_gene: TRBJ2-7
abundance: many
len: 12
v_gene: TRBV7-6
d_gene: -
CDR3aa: CASSPGGYEQYF
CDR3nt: TGTGCCAGCAGCCCAGGGGGGTACGAGCAGTACTTC

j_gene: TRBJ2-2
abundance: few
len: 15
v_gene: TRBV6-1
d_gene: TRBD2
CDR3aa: CASSSGTSSSGELFF
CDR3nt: TGTGCCAGCAGTTCCGGGACTAGTTCGAGCGGGGAGCTGTTTTTT

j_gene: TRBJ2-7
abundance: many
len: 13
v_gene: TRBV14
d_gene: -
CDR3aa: CASSQDWKGEQYF
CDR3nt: TGTGCCAGCAGCCAAGATTGGAAGGGGGAGCAGTACTTC

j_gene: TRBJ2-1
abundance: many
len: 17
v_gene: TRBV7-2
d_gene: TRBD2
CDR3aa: CASSTTGAGGLLNEQFF
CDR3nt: TGTGCCAGCAGCACAACTGGAGCGGGAGGTCTCTTGAATGAGCAGTTCTTC

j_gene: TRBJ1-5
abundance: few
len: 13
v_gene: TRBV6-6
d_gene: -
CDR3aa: CASSYPERGVRHF
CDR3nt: TGTGCCAGCAGTTACCCAGAGAGGGGGGTAAGGCATTTT

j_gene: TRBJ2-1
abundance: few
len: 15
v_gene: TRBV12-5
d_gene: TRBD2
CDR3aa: CASGLGLATHNEQFF
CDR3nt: TGTGCTAGTGGTTTAGGACTAGCCACCCACAATGAGCAGTTCTTC

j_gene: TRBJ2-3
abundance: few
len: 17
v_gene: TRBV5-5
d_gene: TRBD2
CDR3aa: CASSLAGGRAIADTQYF
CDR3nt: TGTGCCAGCAGCTTGGCCGGCGGGAGGGCCATCGCAGATACGCAGTATTTT

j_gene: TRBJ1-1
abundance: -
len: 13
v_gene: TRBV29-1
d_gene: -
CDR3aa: CSVEYRKNTEAFF
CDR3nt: TGCAGCGTTGAATATCGGAAGAACACTGAAGCTTTCTTT

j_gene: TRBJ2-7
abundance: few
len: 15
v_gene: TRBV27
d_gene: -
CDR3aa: CASSFPGRHRGEQYF
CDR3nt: TGTGCCAGCAGTTTCCCGGGACGCCATCGGGGGGAGCAGTACTTC

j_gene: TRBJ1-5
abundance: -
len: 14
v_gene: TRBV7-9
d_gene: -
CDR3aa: CASSAWGSNQPQHF
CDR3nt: TGTGCCAGCAGCGCGTGGGGTAGCAATCAGCCCCAGCATTTT

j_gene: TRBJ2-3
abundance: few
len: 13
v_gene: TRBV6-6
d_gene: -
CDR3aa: CASRNQGTDTQYF
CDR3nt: TGTGCCAGCAGAAACCAGGGCACAGATACGCAGTATTTT

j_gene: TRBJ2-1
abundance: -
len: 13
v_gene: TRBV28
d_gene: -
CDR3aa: CASSPAIYNEQFF
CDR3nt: TGTGCCAGCAGCCCGGCGATTTACAATGAGCAGTTCTTC

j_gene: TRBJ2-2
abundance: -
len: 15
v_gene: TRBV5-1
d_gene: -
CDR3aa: CASSFSGENTGELFF
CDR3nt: TGCGCCAGCAGCTTCAGTGGTGAGAACACCGGGGAGCTGTTTTTT

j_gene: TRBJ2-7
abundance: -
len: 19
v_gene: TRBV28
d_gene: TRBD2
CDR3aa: CASSFRTGGLAGYSYEQYF
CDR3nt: TGTGCCAGCAGTTTCCGGACAGGAGGACTAGCGGGATACAGTTACGAGCAGTACTTC

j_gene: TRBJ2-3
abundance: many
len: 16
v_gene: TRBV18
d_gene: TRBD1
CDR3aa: CASSPSRTGVADTQYF
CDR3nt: TGTGCCAGCTCACCGTCTCGGACAGGTGTGGCAGATACGCAGTATTTT

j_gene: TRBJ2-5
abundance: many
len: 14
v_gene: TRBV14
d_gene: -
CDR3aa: CASSQEMGRETQYF
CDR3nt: TGTGCCAGCAGCCAAGAGATGGGACGAGAGACCCAGTACTTC

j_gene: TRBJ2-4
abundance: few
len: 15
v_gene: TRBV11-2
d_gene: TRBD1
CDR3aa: CASSPGGTGTNIQYF
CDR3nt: TGTGCCAGCAGCCCAGGGGGGACAGGGACGAACATTCAGTACTTC

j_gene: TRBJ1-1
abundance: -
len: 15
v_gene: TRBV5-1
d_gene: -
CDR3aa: CASSSTTQGNTEAFF
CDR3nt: TGCGCCAGCAGCTCCACCACACAGGGGAACACTGAAGCTTTCTTT

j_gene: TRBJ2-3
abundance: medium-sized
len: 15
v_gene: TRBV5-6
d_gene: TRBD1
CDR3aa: CASSLSPRGPDTQYF
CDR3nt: TGTGCCAGCAGCTTGAGTCCCAGGGGGCCAGATACGCAGTATTTT

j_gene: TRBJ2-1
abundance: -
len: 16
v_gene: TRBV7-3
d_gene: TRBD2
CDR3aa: CASSLSASGRGNEQFF
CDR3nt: TGTGCCAGCAGCTTAAGCGCTAGCGGGAGGGGCAATGAGCAGTTCTTC

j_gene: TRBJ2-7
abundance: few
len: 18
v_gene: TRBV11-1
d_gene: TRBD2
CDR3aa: CASSPGTSGRRVGYEQYF
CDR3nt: TGTGCCAGCAGCCCTGGGACTAGCGGGAGGAGAGTGGGTTACGAGCAGTACTTC

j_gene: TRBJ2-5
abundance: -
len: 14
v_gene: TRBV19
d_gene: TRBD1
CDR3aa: CASRLTGYGETQYF
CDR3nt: TGTGCCAGTAGGCTGACAGGGTATGGAGAGACCCAGTACTTC

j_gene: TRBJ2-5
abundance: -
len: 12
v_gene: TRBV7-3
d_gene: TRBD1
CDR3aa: CASSGDRETQYF
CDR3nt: TGTGCCAGCAGCGGGGACAGAGAGACCCAGTACTTC

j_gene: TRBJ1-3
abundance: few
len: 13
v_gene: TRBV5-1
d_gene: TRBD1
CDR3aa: CASSDRGGNTIYF
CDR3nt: TGCGCCAGCAGCGACAGGGGTGGAAACACCATATATTTT